This T cell receptor (beta chain) was found in a study of T cell changes during pregnancy in multiple sclerosis. Assay used: immunoSEQ multiplex PCR; TCRdb lists only in-frame clones, some missing. This sample yields some 74,000 clones, of which 85% to 95% are seen a single time; less than 2.5% belongs to the top ten. The junction had 3 bases not matched to a gene; V was cut back by 0 bases and J by 6 bases. Looked up from germline, CDR1 is SGHNT and CDR2 is YYREEE (reference sequence). The CDR3 has 14 amino acids. V usage is TRBV5-4 and J usage is TRBJ2-7, with 10 nucleotides matching TRBD1. The specimen comprised peripheral blood, sampled before pregnancy. The sequence was collected from a female donor with multiple sclerosis, enrolled in a pregnancy study. The CDR3 is CASSLGQGAVEQYF. The CDR3 DNA reads TGTGCCAGCAGCTTGGGACAGGGGGCGGTCGAGCAGTACTTC.